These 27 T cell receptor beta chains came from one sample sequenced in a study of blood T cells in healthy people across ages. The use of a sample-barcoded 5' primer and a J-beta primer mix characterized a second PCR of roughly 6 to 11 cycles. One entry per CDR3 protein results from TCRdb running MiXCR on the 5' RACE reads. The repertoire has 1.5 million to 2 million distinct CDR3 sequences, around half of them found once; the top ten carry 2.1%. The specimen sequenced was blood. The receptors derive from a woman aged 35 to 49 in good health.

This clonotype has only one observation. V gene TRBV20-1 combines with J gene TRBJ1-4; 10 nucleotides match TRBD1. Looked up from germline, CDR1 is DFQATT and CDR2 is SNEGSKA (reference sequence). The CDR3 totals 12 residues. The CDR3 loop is CRGGTGDEKLFF. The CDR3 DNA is TGCAGGGGGGGGACAGGGGATGAAAAACTGTTTTTT.

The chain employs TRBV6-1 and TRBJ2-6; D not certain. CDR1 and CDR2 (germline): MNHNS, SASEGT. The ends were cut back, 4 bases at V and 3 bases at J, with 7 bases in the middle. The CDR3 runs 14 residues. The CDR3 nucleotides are TGTGCCAGCAGTGTAAAGGGTGGGGCCAACGTCCTGACTTTC. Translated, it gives CASSVKGGANVLTF.

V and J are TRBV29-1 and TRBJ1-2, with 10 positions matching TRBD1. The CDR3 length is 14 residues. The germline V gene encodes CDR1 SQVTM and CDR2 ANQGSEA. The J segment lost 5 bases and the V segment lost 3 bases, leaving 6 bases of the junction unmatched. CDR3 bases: TGCAGCGTTGACCCTGGGGACAGGGGATATGGCTACACCTTC. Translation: CSVDPGDRGYGYTF.

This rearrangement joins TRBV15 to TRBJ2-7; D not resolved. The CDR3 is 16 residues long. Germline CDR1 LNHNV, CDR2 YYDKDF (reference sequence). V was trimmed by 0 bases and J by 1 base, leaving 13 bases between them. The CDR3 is CATSRDPAGRSYEQYF. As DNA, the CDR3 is TGTGCCACCAGCAGAGATCCGGCAGGCCGGTCCTACGAGCAGTACTTC. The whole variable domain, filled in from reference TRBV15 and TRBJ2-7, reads DAMVIQNPRYQVTQFGKPVTLSCSQTLNHNVMYWYQQKSSQAPKLLFHYYDKDFNNEADTPDNFQSRRPNTSFCFLDIRSPGLGDTAMYLCATSRDPAGRSYEQYFGPGTRLTVT.

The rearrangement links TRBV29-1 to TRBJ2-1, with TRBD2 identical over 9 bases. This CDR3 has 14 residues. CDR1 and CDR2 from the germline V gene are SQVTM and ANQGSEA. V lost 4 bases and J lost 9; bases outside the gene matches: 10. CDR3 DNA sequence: TGCAGCGTTGTGGCGGGGGGGCCTGGTGGTGAGCAGTTCTTC. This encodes CSVVAGGPGGEQFF.

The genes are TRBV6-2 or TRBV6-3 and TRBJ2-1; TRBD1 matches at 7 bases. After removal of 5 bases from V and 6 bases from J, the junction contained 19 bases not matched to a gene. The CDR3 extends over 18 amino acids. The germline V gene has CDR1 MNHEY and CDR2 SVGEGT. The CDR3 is CASSRNRGRGLSINEQFF. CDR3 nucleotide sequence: TGTGCCAGCAGTCGAAACCGAGGAAGGGGGCTGTCTATCAATGAGCAGTTCTTC.

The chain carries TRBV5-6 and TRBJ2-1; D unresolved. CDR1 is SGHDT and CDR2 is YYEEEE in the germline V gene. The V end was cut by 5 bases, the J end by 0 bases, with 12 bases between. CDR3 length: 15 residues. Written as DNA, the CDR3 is TGTGCCAGCAGTAACCTCGAACGCTCCTACAATGAGCAGTTCTTC. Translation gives CASSNLERSYNEQFF.

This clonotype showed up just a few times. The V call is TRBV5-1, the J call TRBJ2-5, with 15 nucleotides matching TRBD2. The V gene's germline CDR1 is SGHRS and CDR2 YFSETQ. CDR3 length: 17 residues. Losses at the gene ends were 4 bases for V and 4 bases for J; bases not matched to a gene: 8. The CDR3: CASSPGTSGGHPETQYF. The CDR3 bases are TGCGCCAGCAGCCCCGGGACTAGCGGGGGGCATCCAGAGACCCAGTACTTC.

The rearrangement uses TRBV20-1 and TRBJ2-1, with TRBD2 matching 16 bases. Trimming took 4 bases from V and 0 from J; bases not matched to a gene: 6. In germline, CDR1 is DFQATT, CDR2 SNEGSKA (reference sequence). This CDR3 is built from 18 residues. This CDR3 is CSAIPGLAGGNSYNEQFF. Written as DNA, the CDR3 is TGCAGTGCTATACCGGGACTAGCGGGGGGGAACTCCTACAATGAGCAGTTCTTC.

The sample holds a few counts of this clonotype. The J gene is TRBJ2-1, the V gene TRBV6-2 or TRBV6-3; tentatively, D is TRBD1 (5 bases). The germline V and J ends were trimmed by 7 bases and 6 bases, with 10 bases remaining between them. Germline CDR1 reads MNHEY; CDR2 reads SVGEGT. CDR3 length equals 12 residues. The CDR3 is CASTRAFNEQFF. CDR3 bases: TGTGCCAGCACCAGGGCCTTCAATGAGCAGTTCTTC.

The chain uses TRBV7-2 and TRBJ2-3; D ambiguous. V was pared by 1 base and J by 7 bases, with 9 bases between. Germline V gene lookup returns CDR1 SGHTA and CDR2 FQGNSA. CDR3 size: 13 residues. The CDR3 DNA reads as TGTGCCAGCAGCTTAGGGCCACCGAATACGCAGTATTTT. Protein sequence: CASSLGPPNTQYF.

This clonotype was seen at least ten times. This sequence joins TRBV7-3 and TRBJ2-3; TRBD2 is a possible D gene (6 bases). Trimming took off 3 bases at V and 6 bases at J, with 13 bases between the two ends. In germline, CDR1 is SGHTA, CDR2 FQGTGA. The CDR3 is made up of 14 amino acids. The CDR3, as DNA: TGTGCCAGCAGCTTCGGGACTGGGGGGGATACGCAGTATTTT. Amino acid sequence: CASSFGTGGDTQYF.

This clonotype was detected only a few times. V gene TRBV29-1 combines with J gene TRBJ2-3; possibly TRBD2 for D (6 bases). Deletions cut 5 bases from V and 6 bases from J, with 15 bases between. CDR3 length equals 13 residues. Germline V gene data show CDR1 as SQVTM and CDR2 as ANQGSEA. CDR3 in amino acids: CSVRRQAGDTQYF. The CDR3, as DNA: TGCAGCGTTCGGAGGCAGGCGGGGGATACGCAGTATTTT.

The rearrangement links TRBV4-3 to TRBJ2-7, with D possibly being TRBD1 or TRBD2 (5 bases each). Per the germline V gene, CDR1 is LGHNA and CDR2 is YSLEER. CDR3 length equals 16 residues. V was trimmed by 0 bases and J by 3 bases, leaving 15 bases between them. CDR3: CASSQDLGDGNYEQYF. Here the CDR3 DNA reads TGCGCCAGCAGCCAAGATTTGGGGGACGGGAACTACGAGCAGTACTTC.

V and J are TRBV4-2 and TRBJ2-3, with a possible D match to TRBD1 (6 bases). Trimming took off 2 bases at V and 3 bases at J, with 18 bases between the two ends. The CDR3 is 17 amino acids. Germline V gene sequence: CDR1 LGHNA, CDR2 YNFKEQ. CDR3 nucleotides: TGTGCCAGCAGCCAACAACCCAGGGGAAGTGGGACAGATACGCAGTATTTT. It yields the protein CASSQQPRGSGTDTQYF.

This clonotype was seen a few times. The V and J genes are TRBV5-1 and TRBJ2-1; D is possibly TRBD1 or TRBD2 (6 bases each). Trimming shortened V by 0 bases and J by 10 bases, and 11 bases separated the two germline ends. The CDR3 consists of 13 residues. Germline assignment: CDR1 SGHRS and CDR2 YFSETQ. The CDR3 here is CASSLVGGREQFF. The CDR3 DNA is TGCGCCAGCAGCTTGGTGGGGGGCCGGGAGCAGTTCTTC.

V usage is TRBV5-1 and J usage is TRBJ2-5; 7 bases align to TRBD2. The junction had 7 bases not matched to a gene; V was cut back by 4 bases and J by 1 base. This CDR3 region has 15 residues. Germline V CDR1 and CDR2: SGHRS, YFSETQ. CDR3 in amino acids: CASSKSGVIQETQYF. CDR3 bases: TGCGCCAGCAGCAAAAGCGGGGTAATCCAAGAGACCCAGTACTTC.

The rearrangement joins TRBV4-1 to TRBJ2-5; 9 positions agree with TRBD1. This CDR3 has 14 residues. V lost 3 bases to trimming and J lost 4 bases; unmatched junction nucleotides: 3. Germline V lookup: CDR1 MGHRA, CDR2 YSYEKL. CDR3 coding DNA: TGCGCCAGCAGCCATGACAGGGGGACAGAGACCCAGTACTTC. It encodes CASSHDRGTETQYF.

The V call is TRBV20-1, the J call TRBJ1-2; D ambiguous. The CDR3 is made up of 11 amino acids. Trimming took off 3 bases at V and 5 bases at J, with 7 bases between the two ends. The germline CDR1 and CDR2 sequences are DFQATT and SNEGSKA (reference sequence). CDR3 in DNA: TGCAGTGCTAGGGGGTTGTATGGCTACACCTTC. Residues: CSARGLYGYTF.

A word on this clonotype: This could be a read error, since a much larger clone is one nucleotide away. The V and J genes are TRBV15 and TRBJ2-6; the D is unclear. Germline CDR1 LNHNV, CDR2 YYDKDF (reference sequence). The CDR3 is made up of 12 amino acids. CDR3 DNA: TGTGCCATCAGCTCTGGGGCCAACGTCCTGACTTTC. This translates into CAISSGANVLTF.

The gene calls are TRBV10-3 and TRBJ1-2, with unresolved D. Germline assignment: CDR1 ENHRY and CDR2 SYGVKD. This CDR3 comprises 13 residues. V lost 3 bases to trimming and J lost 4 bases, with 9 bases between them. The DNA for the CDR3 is TGTGCCATCAGTGACCAGTTGTCCTATGGCTACACCTTC. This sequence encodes CAISDQLSYGYTF.

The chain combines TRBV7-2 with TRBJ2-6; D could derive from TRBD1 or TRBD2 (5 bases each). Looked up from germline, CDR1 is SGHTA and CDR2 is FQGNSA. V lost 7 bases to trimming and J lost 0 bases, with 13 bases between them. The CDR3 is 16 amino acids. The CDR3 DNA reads TGTGCCAGCAACCTATCCGGGGCCTCTGGGGCCAACGTCCTGACTTTC. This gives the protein CASNLSGASGANVLTF.

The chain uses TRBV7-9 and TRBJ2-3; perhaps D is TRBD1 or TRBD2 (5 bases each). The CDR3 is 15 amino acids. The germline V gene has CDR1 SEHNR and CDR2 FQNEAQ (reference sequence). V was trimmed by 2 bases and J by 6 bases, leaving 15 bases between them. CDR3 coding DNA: TGTGCCAGCAGCTTACCGGGACCCCAGATGGATACGCAGTATTTT. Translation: CASSLPGPQMDTQYF.

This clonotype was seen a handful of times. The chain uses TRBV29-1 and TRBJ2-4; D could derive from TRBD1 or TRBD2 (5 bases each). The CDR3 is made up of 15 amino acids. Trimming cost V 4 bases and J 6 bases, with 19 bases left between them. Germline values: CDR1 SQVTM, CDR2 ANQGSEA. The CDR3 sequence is CSVVTPGPLGNIQYF. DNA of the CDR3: TGCAGCGTTGTAACTCCGGGACCGCTAGGAAACATTCAGTACTTC. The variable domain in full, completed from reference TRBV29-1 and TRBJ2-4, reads SAVISQKPSRDICQRGTSLTIQCQVDSQVTMMFWYRQQPGQSLTLIATANQGSEATYESGFVIDKFPISRPNLTFSTLTVSNMSPEDSSIYLCSVVTPGPLGNIQYFGAGTRLSVL.

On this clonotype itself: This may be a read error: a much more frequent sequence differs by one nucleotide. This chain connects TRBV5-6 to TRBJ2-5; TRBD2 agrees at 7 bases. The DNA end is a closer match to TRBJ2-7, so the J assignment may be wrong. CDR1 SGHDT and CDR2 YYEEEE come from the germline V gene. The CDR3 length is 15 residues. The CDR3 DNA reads TGTGCCAGCAGCGAGGAGGGGAGGGACCGCTACGAGCAGTACTTC. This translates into CASSEEGRDRYEQYF.

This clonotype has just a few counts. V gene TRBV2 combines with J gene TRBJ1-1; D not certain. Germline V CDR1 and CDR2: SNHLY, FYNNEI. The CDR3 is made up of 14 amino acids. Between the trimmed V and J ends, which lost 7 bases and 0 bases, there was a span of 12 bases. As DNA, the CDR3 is TGTGCCAGCACTCCAGGAGGGATGAACACTGAAGCTTTCTTT. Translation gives CASTPGGMNTEAFF.

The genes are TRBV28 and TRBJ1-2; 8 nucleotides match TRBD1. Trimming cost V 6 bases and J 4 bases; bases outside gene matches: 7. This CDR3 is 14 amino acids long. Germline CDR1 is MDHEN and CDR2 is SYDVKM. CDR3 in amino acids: CASSMAGGPYGYTF. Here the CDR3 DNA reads TGTGCCAGCAGCATGGCAGGGGGCCCCTATGGCTACACCTTC.